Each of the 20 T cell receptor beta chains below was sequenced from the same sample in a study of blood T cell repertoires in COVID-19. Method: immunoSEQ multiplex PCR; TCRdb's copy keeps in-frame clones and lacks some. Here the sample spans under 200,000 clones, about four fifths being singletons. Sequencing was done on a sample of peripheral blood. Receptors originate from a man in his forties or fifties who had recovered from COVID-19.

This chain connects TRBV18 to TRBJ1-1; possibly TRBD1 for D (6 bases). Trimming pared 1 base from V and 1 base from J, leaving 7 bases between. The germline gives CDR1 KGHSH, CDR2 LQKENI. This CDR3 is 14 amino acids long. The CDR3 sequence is CASSPQGQNTEAFF. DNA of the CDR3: TGTGCCAGCTCACCACAGGGACAGAACACTGAAGCTTTCTTT.

The CDR3 spells CASSLNTYGYTF. In nucleotides, the CDR3 is TGTGCCAGCAGTTTAAACACCTATGGCTACACCTTC. The rearrangement uses TRBV28 and TRBJ1-2, with D unclear. Between the trimmed V and J ends, which lost 2 bases and 4 bases, there was a span of 5 bases. Germline CDR1 is MDHEN and CDR2 is SYDVKM. This CDR3 spans 12 amino acids.

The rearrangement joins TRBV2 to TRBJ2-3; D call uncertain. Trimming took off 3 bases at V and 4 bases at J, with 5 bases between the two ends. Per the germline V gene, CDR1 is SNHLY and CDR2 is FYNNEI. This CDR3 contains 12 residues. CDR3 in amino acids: CASSDIADTQYF. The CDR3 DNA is TGTGCCAGCAGTGATATAGCAGATACGCAGTATTTT.

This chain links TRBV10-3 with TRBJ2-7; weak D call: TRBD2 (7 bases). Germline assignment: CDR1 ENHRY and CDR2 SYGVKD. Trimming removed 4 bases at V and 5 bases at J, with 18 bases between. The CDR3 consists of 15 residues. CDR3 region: CAISVRGAQWDEQYF. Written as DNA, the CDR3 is TGTGCCATCAGTGTCCGGGGGGCGCAGTGGGACGAGCAGTACTTC.

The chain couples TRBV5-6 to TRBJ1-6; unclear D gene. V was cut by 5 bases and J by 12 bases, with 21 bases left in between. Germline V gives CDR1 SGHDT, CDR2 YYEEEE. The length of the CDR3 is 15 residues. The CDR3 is CASSEWAARVLPLHF. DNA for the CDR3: TGTGCCAGCAGTGAGTGGGCAGCCCGAGTACTACCCCTCCACTTT.

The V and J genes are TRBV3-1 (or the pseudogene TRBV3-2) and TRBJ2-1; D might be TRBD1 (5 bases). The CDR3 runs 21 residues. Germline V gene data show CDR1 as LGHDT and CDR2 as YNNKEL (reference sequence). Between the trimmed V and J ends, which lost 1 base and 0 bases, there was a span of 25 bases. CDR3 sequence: CASSQGAWRQFNLNSYNEQFF. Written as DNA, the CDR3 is TGTGCCAGCAGCCAAGGGGCTTGGAGACAGTTTAATCTGAACTCCTACAATGAGCAGTTCTTC.

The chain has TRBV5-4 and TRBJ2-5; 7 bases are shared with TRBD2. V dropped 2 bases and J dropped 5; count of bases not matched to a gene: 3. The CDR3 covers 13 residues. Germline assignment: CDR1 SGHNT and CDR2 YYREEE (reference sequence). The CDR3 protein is CASSFSGRETQYF. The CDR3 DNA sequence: TGTGCCAGCAGCTTTAGCGGGCGGGAGACCCAGTACTTC.

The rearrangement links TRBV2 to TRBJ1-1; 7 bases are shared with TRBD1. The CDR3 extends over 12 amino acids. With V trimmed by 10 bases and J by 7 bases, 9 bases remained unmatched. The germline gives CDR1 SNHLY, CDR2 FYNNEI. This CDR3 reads CATGTEIFEAFF. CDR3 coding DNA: TGTGCCACCGGGACAGAGATTTTTGAAGCTTTCTTT.

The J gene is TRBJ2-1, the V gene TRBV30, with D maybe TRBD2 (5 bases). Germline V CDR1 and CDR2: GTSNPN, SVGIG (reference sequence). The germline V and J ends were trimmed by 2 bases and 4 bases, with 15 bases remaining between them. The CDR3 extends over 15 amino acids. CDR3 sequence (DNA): TGTGCCTGGAGTCCGTGGACTGGGGAATACAATGAGCAGTTCTTC. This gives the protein CAWSPWTGEYNEQFF.

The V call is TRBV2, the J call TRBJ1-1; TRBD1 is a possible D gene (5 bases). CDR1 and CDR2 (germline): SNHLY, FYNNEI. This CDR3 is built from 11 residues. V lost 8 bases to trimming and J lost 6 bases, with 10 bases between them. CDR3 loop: CASRGGSEAFF. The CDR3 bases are TGTGCCAGCCGGGGGGGGTCTGAAGCTTTCTTT.

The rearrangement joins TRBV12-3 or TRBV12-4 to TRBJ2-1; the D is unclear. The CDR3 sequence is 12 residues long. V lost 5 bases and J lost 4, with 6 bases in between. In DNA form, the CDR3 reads TGTGCCAGCAGTCCTAATTACAATGAGCAGTTCTTC. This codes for CASSPNYNEQFF.

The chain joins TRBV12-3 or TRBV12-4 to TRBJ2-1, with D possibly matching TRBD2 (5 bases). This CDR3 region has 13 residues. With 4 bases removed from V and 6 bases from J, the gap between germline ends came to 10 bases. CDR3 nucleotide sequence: TGTGCCAGCAGTTACGGGGTTCGCAATGAGCAGTTCTTC. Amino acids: CASSYGVRNEQFF.

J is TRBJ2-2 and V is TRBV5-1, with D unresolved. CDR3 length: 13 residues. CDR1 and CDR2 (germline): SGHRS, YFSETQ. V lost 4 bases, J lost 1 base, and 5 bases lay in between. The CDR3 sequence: CASSDWNTGELFF. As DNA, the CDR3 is TGCGCCAGCAGCGACTGGAACACCGGGGAGCTGTTTTTT.

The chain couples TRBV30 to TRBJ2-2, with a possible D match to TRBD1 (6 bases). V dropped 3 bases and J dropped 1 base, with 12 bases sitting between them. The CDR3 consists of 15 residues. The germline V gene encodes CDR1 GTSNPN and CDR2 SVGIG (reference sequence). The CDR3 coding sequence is TGTGCCTGGAGGCCCAGGGGATGGAACACCGGGGAGCTGTTTTTT. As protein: CAWRPRGWNTGELFF. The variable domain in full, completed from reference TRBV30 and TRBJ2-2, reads SQTIHQWPATLVQPVGSPLSLECTVEGTSNPNLYWYRQAAGRGLQLLFYSVGIGQISSEVPQNLSASRPQDRQFILSSKKLLLSDSGFYLCAWRPRGWNTGELFFGEGSRLTVL.

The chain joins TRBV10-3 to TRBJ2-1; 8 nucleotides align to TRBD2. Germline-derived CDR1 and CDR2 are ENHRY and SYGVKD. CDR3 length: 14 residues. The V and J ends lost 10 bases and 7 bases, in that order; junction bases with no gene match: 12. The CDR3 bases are TGTGCCAGTAACGGACTAGCTTTGGGGAATGAGCAGTTCTTC. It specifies CASNGLALGNEQFF.

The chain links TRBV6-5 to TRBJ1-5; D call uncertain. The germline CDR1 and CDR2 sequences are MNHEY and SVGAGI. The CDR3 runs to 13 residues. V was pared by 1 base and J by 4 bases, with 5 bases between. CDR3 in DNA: TGTGCCAGCAGTTACTTTCGGAATCAGCCCCAGCATTTT. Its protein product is CASSYFRNQPQHF.

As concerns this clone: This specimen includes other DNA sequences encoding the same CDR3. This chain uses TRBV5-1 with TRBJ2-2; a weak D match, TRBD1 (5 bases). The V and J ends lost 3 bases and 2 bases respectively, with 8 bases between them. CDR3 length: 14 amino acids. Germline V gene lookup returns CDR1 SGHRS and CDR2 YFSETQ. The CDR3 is CASSSGQNTGELFF. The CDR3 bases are TGCGCCAGCAGCTCCGGACAAAACACCGGGGAGCTGTTTTTT.

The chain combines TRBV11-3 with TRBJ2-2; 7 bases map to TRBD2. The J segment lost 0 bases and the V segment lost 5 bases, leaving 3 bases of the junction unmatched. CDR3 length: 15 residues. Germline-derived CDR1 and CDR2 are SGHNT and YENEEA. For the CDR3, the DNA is TGTGCCAGCAGCATTGGACTAGCGAACACCGGGGAGCTGTTTTTT. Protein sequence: CASSIGLANTGELFF.

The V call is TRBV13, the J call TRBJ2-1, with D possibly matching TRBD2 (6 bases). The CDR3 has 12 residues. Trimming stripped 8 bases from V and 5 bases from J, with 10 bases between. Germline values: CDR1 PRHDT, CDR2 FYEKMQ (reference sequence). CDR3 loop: CASGEANNEQFF. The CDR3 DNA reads TGTGCCAGCGGGGAGGCCAACAATGAGCAGTTCTTC. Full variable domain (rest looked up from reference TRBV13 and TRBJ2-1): AAGVIQSPRHLIKEKRETATLKCYPIPRHDTVYWYQQGPGQDPQFLISFYEKMQSDKGSIPDRFSAQQFSDYHSELNMSSLELGDSALYFCASGEANNEQFFGPGTRLTVL.

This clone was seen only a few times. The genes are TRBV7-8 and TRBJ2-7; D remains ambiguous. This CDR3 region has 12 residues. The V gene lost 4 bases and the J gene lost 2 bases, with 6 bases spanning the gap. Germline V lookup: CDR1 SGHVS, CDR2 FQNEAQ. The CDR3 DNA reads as TGTGCCAGCAGCTCGCGAACCTACGAGCAGTACTTC. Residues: CASSSRTYEQYF.